This T cell receptor beta chain is drawn from a study of response to subunit inactivated influenza vaccine. This clonotype has just a few counts. Germline-derived CDR1 and CDR2 are SGHRS and YFSETQ. The J segment lost 1 base and the V segment lost 3 bases, leaving 3 bases of the junction unmatched. The CDR3 is made up of 15 amino acids. A single record per CDR3 protein comes from TCRdb applying MiXCR to the RT-PCR reads. The sample lists some 550,000 distinct CDR3 sequences, 20% to 25% occurring once. These data also featured in a second study, about T cells expressing NK-cell markers. From that study: The authors made TCR beta cDNA libraries by 5'RACE template switching. This switching added a universal primer site and UMIs. TCR beta repertoires came from sorted CD3+CD56+NKG2C+, CD3+CD56+NKG2C- and CD3+CD56-NKG2C+ T cells. Within several experiments, an anti-gamma-delta TCR antibody kept the sorting limited to alpha-beta TCR T cells.

The input for sequencing was CD4+ T cells sorted from PBMCs, taken about 11 days after vaccination. V and J are TRBV5-1 and TRBJ2-5, with 10 nucleotides matching TRBD1. This TCR was recovered from a man aged 45-65 years who received an inactivated influenza vaccine. This chain's CDR3 is CASSWGQGSQETQYF. CDR3 coding DNA: TGCGCCAGCAGCTGGGGACAGGGGAGCCAAGAGACCCAGTACTTC.